This T cell receptor (beta chain) was retrieved from a study of blood T cell repertoires in COVID-19. In the study overall: Both acute and convalescent COVID-19 samples were obtained from the United States, Italy and Spain.

The assay was immunoSEQ multiplex PCR, and TCRdb's table has in-frame clones only and misses some. The sample holds 350,000 to 450,000 clones, approximately 89% seen once. Sample: PBMCs or T cells enriched from blood (not recorded which). The sequence was collected from a woman in her 30s who had recovered from COVID-19.

CDR3 bases: TGTGCCAGCAGGCGAGTCGCCTCCGAGCAGTACTTC. It specifies CASRRVASEQYF. The chain combines TRBV12-3 or TRBV12-4 with TRBJ2-7; D is undetermined. V was trimmed by 6 bases and J by 6 bases, leaving 12 bases between them. This CDR3 spans 12 amino acids.